The 28 T cell receptor beta chains below all came from one sample that was sequenced in a study of blood T cell repertoires in COVID-19 (dated by TCRdb to about 2020). The library was obtained by the immunoSEQ multiplex PCR assay. TCRdb stores this immuneACCESS table with in-frame sequences only. Part of the clones is absent; in the studies checked, under half of the shortfall reflects unresolved V genes, and no reason is known for the rest. Present in this sample are under 350,000 clones, approximately 92% of which were seen just once. The ten largest clones represent approximately 6.8% of the sample. Sequenced material: peripheral blood. The receptors were sampled from a woman aged 30 to 39 with COVID-19, enrolled during active disease.

The chain is built from TRBV5-1 and TRBJ2-2, with 13 bases identical to TRBD2. Germline trimming cut 2 bases from V and 6 bases from J; bases unmatched to any gene: 10. CDR1 and CDR2 from the germline V gene are SGHRS and YFSETQ. The CDR3 covers 18 residues. The CDR3 loop is CASSLLTSGGLRPGELFF. The CDR3 region has the DNA TGCGCCAGCAGCTTATTGACTAGCGGGGGGCTTCGACCCGGGGAGCTGTTTTTT.

This clone came up once. The CDR3 bases are TGCGCCAGCAGCCAACTGAGAACCGGGACAGGGGGCCCCAAGCAGTACTTC. This sequence encodes CASSQLRTGTGGPKQYF. The chain is built from TRBV4-1 and TRBJ2-7, with TRBD1 identical over 12 bases. V lost 2 bases to trimming and J lost 8 bases; unmatched junction nucleotides: 13. The CDR3 extends over 17 amino acids. Germline V gives CDR1 MGHRA, CDR2 YSYEKL.

The chain uses TRBV5-4 and TRBJ1-1; 7 nucleotides agree with TRBD1. V was pared by 0 bases and J by 0 bases, with 5 bases of the junction left unmatched. The CDR3 extends over 16 amino acids. Germline V gives CDR1 SGHNT, CDR2 YYREEE (reference sequence). CDR3: CASSLGQGVLNTEAFF. As DNA, the CDR3 is TGTGCCAGCAGCTTGGGGCAGGGGGTTTTGAACACTGAAGCTTTCTTT.

The chain employs TRBV5-1 and TRBJ2-3; 12 nucleotides line up with TRBD2. The CDR3 contains 16 residues. V trimming: 0 bases; J trimming: 3 bases; junction bases outside the gene matches: 2. In germline, CDR1 is SGHRS, CDR2 YFSETQ. The DNA of the CDR3 is TGCGCCAGCAGCTTGGATACTAGCGGGAGGACAGATACGCAGTATTTT. Amino acids: CASSLDTSGRTDTQYF.

The V gene is TRBV12-5, the J gene TRBJ2-1, with 13 bases matching TRBD2. Germline-derived CDR1 and CDR2 are LGHNT and FRNRAP. The length of the CDR3 is 17 residues. V was clipped by 4 bases and J by 9 bases; unmatched bases: 12. CDR3 bases: TGTGCTAGTGGTTCCCCCACTAGCGGGAGGGGCCCGGGTGAGCAGTTCTTC. Translating it yields CASGSPTSGRGPGEQFF.

The chain joins TRBV9 to TRBJ2-7, with TRBD1 matching over 7 bases. Germline V CDR1 and CDR2: SGDLS, YYNGEE. V lost 0 bases to trimming and J lost 2 bases; unmatched junction nucleotides: 8. The CDR3 runs 16 residues. In DNA form, the CDR3 reads TGTGCCAGCAGCGTAGCCCCGGACAGGCCTCCCTACGAGCAGTACTTC. This encodes CASSVAPDRPPYEQYF.

V gene TRBV4-2 combines with J gene TRBJ1-3; no definite D call. CDR3 size: 14 residues. Germline CDR1 is LGHNA and CDR2 is YNFKEQ. Trimming cost V 1 base and J 2 bases, with 6 bases left between them. The CDR3 sequence: CASSQGTTGNTIYF. The CDR3 DNA is TGTGCCAGCAGCCAAGGAACAACTGGAAACACCATATATTTT.

This clone was observed a single time. This chain links TRBV11-2 with TRBJ2-3, with TRBD2 matching 11 bases. Per germline, CDR1 SGHAT and CDR2 FQNNGV. The CDR3 spans 15 residues. J was trimmed by 9 bases and V by 4 bases; bases with no gene match: 9. The CDR3 here is CASSSRGTSGDTQYF. The CDR3 nucleotides read TGTGCCAGCAGCTCGAGGGGGACTAGCGGTGACACGCAGTATTTT.

In DNA, the CDR3 is TGCGCCAGCAGACCAAGACAGGGCCCGAACACTGAAGCTTTCTTT. This codes for CASRPRQGPNTEAFF. The rearrangement joins TRBV5-1 to TRBJ1-1, with TRBD1 matching over 7 bases. J was trimmed by 1 base and V by 5 bases; bases with no gene match: 8. CDR3 length equals 15 residues. CDR1 and CDR2 from the germline V gene are SGHRS and YFSETQ.

The rearrangement links TRBV10-3 to TRBJ2-3; 9 positions agree with TRBD2. V was pared by 10 bases and J by 4 bases, with 6 bases of the junction left unmatched. Germline V gives CDR1 ENHRY, CDR2 SYGVKD. This CDR3 region has 13 residues. This CDR3 reads CATLAGDSDTQYF. CDR3 nucleotide sequence: TGTGCCACATTAGCGGGAGACTCAGATACGCAGTATTTT.

The chain carries TRBV1 and TRBJ2-3; TRBD2 is taken as the D call from the table, unchecked against the DNA. TRBV1 is a pseudogene. The CDR3 runs to 18 residues. The CDR3 nucleotides read TGCACCAGCAGCCAGGAAGGCGGACTAGCGGGAGAGGCAGATACGCAGTATTTT. This sequence encodes CTSSQEGGLAGEADTQYF.

V and J are TRBV3-1 (or the pseudogene TRBV3-2) and TRBJ2-1, with TRBD2 matching over 7 bases. The CDR3 extends over 13 amino acids. Germline V lookup: CDR1 LGHDT, CDR2 YNNKEL (reference sequence). The J segment lost 3 bases and the V segment lost 6 bases, leaving 2 bases of the junction unmatched. DNA of the CDR3: TGTGCCAGCAGTATAGCGGGCTACAATGAGCAGTTCTTC. Protein product: CASSIAGYNEQFF.

The chain employs TRBV3-1 (or the pseudogene TRBV3-2) and TRBJ1-1; D ambiguous. Looked up from germline, CDR1 is LGHDT and CDR2 is YNNKEL (reference sequence). The germline V and J ends were trimmed by 5 bases and 7 bases, with 8 bases remaining between them. The CDR3 is 11 residues long. CDR3 nucleotides: TGTGCCAGCAGCGGGCGCCGTGAAGCTTTCTTT. It specifies CASSGRREAFF.

This clone was observed once. The V gene is TRBV9, the J gene TRBJ2-3; 7 bases fit TRBD1. Germline CDR1 is SGDLS and CDR2 is YYNGEE. V was pared by 3 bases and J by 4 bases, with 8 bases of the junction left unmatched. The CDR3 spans 15 residues. The CDR3 protein is CASSGMVTGADTQYF. DNA of the CDR3: TGTGCCAGCAGCGGAATGGTCACAGGGGCAGATACGCAGTATTTT. Variable domain in full (rest from reference TRBV9 and TRBJ2-3): DSGVTQTPKHLITATGQRVTLRCSPRSGDLSVYWYQQSLDQGLQFLIQYYNGEERAKGNILERFSAQQFPDLHSELNLSSLELGDSALYFCASSGMVTGADTQYFGPGTRLTVL.

This CDR3 reads CASRFSGGSSYEQYF. In nucleotides, the CDR3 is TGTGCCAGCAGATTTAGCGGGGGGAGCTCCTACGAGCAGTACTTC. The rearrangement links TRBV28 to TRBJ2-7; 10 nucleotides agree with TRBD2. This CDR3 is 15 amino acids long. Germline lookup yields CDR1 MDHEN and CDR2 SYDVKM. V was pared by 6 bases and J by 0 bases, with 5 bases of the junction left unmatched. The full variable domain, with the rest looked up from reference TRBV28 and TRBJ2-7, is DVKVTQSSRYLVKRTGEKVFLECVQDMDHENMFWYRQDPGLGLRLIYFSYDVKMKEKGDIPEGYSVSREKKERFSLILESASTNQTSMYLCASRFSGGSSYEQYFGPGTRLTVT.

The chain has TRBV11-2 and TRBJ2-1, with 8 bases lining up with TRBD2. Losses at the gene ends were 2 bases for V and 3 bases for J; bases not matched to a gene: 6. The germline gives CDR1 SGHAT, CDR2 FQNNGV. The CDR3 is 16 residues long. The CDR3 spells CASSLQGLGLYNEQFF. The CDR3 bases are TGTGCCAGCAGCTTACAGGGACTAGGCCTCTACAATGAGCAGTTCTTC. The full variable domain, rest sourced from reference TRBV11-2 and TRBJ2-1, is EAGVAQSPRYKIIEKRQSVAFWCNPISGHATLYWYQQILGQGPKLLIQFQNNGVVDDSQLPKDRFSAERLKGVDSTLKIQPAKLEDSAVYLCASSLQGLGLYNEQFFGPGTRLTVL.

CDR3 bases: TGTGCCAGCAGCCCCGGACAGGGGAACTATGGCTACACCTTC. Translating it yields CASSPGQGNYGYTF. The genes are TRBV6-6 and TRBJ1-2; 9 nucleotides match TRBD1. CDR1 MNHNY and CDR2 SVGAGI come from the germline V gene (reference sequence). Unmatched junction bases numbered 4, after V lost 6 bases and J lost 2 bases. This CDR3 comprises 14 residues.

The chain recombines TRBV7-6 with TRBJ2-1, with 11 bases matching TRBD2. There are 16 residues in the CDR3. V shed 5 bases, J shed 6 bases, and the junction held 9 bases outside the gene matches. The germline CDR1 and CDR2 sequences are SGHVS and FNYEAQ. The CDR3 reads CASSGRLAGLSNEQFF. In DNA form, the CDR3 reads TGTGCCAGCAGCGGTCGACTAGCGGGATTATCCAATGAGCAGTTCTTC.

This clone was picked up a small number of times. The V gene is TRBV29-1, the J gene TRBJ1-3; D is possibly TRBD1 (6 bases). The CDR3 is 13 amino acids. With 7 bases removed from V and 4 bases from J, the gap between germline ends came to 14 bases. Per the germline V gene, CDR1 is SQVTM and CDR2 is ANQGSEA. CDR3 DNA sequence: TGCAGCGCCGGAACAGGGCTAGGAAACACCATATATTTT. Residues: CSAGTGLGNTIYF.

The V call is TRBV15, the J call TRBJ1-5, with D possibly being TRBD1 (5 bases). Per germline, CDR1 LNHNV and CDR2 YYDKDF (reference sequence). CDR3 size: 17 residues. Trimming took off 1 base at V and 4 bases at J, with 17 bases between the two ends. CDR3 DNA: TGTGCCACCAGCAGAGTAGCGGGAGGGGACCCAAATCAGCCCCAGCATTTT. Its translation: CATSRVAGGDPNQPQHF. The full variable domain, in which reference TRBV15 and TRBJ1-5 provide the parts outside the CDR3, is DAMVIQNPRYQVTQFGKPVTLSCSQTLNHNVMYWYQQKSSQAPKLLFHYYDKDFNNEADTPDNFQSRRPNTSFCFLDIRSPGLGDTAMYLCATSRVAGGDPNQPQHFGDGTRLSIL.

The chain links TRBV2 to TRBJ1-4; 7 positions match TRBD1. After removal of 8 bases from V and 7 bases from J, the junction contained 7 bases not matched to a gene. The CDR3 spans 13 residues. CDR1 and CDR2 from the germline V gene are SNHLY and FYNNEI. DNA of the CDR3: TGTGCCAGCCTCGACAGGGATGGTGAAAAACTGTTTTTT. Amino acid sequence: CASLDRDGEKLFF. Using reference TRBV2 and TRBJ1-4 for the parts outside the CDR3, the full variable domain is EPEVTQTPSHQVTQMGQEVILRCVPISNHLYFYWYRQILGQKVEFLVSFYNNEISEKSEIFDDQFSVERPDGSNFTLKIRSTKLEDSAMYFCASLDRDGEKLFFGSGTQLSVL.

This chain joins TRBV3-1 (or the pseudogene TRBV3-2) and TRBJ2-3; weak D call: TRBD2 (6 bases). The V end was cut by 5 bases, the J end by 6 bases, with 21 bases between. The CDR3 runs to 16 residues. Germline assignment: CDR1 LGHDT and CDR2 YNNKEL (reference sequence). CDR3 bases: TGTGCCAGCAGCATCCGCCGGGGGTCCGGGCTTGATACGCAGTATTTT. Protein sequence: CASSIRRGSGLDTQYF.

The J gene is TRBJ1-3, the V gene TRBV4-1; a weak D match, TRBD1 (6 bases). The CDR3 length is 17 residues. Germline V CDR1 and CDR2: MGHRA, YSYEKL. Trimming removed 4 bases from V and 5 bases from J, with 21 bases in between. The CDR3 DNA reads as TGCGCCAGCAGCCGCGGGGGGGCGGCCACTCTCAGAAACACCATATATTTT. Its protein is CASSRGGAATLRNTIYF.

V usage is TRBV5-6 and J usage is TRBJ2-7, with 7 positions matching TRBD2. The trim removed 2 bases at V and 6 bases at J, leaving 5 bases unmatched. The CDR3 has 13 amino acids. Per the germline V gene, CDR1 is SGHDT and CDR2 is YYEEEE. The CDR3: CASSLAGPSEQYF. DNA for the CDR3: TGTGCCAGCAGCTTAGCGGGGCCCAGCGAGCAGTACTTC.

This clone was seen a single time. The rearrangement links TRBV27 to TRBJ1-6; D unclear. Trimming pared 3 bases from V and 7 bases from J, leaving 4 bases between. The germline gives CDR1 MNHEY, CDR2 SMNVEV (reference sequence). This CDR3 spans 12 amino acids. CDR3 protein: CASSFRNSPLHF. CDR3 DNA: TGTGCCAGCAGTTTCCGGAATTCACCCCTCCACTTT.

The chain combines TRBV7-2 with TRBJ2-1; 9 nucleotides agree with TRBD2. The trim removed 5 bases at V and 8 bases at J, leaving 10 bases unmatched. The germline gives CDR1 SGHTA, CDR2 FQGNSA. This CDR3 has 15 amino acids. CDR3 coding DNA: TGTGCCAGCAGCGGGTACTATAGCGGGAGAGATGAGCAGTTCTTC. This translates into CASSGYYSGRDEQFF.

The chain is built from TRBV19 and TRBJ2-7; 9 bases agree with TRBD1. The V and J ends lost 5 bases and 3 bases, in that order; junction bases with no gene match: 8. Germline loops: CDR1 LNHDA, CDR2 SQIVND (reference sequence). CDR3 size: 15 residues. The CDR3 reads CASSPRQGGVYEQYF. The CDR3 nucleotides are TGTGCCAGTAGTCCCCGACAGGGGGGCGTCTACGAGCAGTACTTC.

The genes are TRBV4-3 and TRBJ2-2; D possibly corresponds to TRBD2 (5 bases). There are 15 residues in the CDR3. The germline V gene encodes CDR1 LGHNA and CDR2 YSLEER. The V and J ends lost 0 bases and 6 bases respectively, with 11 bases between them. This CDR3 reads CASSQDPGSPGELFF. The CDR3 coding sequence is TGCGCCAGCAGCCAAGATCCGGGGTCCCCCGGGGAGCTGTTTTTT.